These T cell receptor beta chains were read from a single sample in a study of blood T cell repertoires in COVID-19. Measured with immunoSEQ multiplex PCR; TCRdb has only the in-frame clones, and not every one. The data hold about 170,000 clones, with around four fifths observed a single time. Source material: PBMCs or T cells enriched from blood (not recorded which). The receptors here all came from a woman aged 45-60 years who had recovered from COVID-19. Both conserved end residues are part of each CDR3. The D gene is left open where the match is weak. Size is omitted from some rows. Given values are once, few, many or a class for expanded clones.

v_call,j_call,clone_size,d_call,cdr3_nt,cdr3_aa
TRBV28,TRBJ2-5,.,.,TGTGCCAGCAGTTCCGGGATATCCCAAGAGACCCAGTACTTC,CASSSGISQETQYF
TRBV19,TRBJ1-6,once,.,TGTGCCAGTAGTATCAGTTTGGGGGCCCGAAATTCACCCCTCCACTTT,CASSISLGARNSPLHF
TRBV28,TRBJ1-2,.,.,TGTGCCAGCAGTTTTGGTAGGGACCAGGGGGGCTACACCTTC,CASSFGRDQGGYTF
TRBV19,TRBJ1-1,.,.,TGTGCCAGTAGTATGGGCCGATGGAACACTGAAGCTTTCTTT,CASSMGRWNTEAFF
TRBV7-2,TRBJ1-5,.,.,TGTGCCAGCAGCTTAGGGCAGGGCCAGCCCCAGCATTTT,CASSLGQGQPQHF
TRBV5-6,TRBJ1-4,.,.,TGTGCCAGCAGCTTGGTAGGCGGAAATGAAAAACTGTTTTTT,CASSLVGGNEKLFF
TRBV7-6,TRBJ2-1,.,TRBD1,TGTGCCAGCACCTTTACCGGGACAGGGGCGAATGAGCAGTTCTTC,CASTFTGTGANEQFF
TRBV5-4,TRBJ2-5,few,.,TGTGCCAGCAGCTTCGCCGAGGGCGGTGGGACCCAGTACTTC,CASSFAEGGGTQYF
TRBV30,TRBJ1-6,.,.,TGTGCCTGGAGTGTGCGGGTGGCCCTCCACTTT,CAWSVRVALHF
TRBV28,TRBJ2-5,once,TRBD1,TGTGCCAGCAGTTTGGGTCGACAGGGGAAAGGAGAGACCCAGTACTTC,CASSLGRQGKGETQYF
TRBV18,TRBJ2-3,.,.,TGTGCCAGCTCACCACCGTCTCTGGAGGGCACGCAGTATTTT,CASSPPSLEGTQYF
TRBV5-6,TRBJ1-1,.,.,TGTGCCAGCAGCTTGGACCCAGACAGATGGACTGAAGCTTTCTTT,CASSLDPDRWTEAFF
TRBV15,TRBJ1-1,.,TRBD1,TGTGCCACCAGCAGAGATCCAAGGACAGGGATCCAAACTGAAGCTTTCTTT,CATSRDPRTGIQTEAFF
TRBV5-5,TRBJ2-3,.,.,TGTGCCAGCAGCTTGACGGTTCGGACAGATACGCAGTATTTT,CASSLTVRTDTQYF
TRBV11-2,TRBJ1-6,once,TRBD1,TGTGCCAGCATCAAGAGGGCAGGGGGCGCAAACAATTCACCCCTCCACTTT,CASIKRAGGANNSPLHF
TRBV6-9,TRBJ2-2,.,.,TGTGCCAGCAGTTACCCCCGAGTCGGGGAGCTGTTTTTT,CASSYPRVGELFF
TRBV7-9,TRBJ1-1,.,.,TGTGCCACCCTAGGGAGGGGCACTGAAGCTTTCTTT,CATLGRGTEAFF
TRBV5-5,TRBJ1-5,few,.,TGTGCCAGCAGCTTCGGGACGGGGGGAAAACAGCCCCAGCATTTT,CASSFGTGGKQPQHF
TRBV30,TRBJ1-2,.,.,TGTGCCTGGACAGATTCTAACTATGGCTACACCTTC,CAWTDSNYGYTF
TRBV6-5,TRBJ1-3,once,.,TGTGCCAGCAGTACGGACAGCTCTGGAAACACCATATATTTT,CASSTDSSGNTIYF
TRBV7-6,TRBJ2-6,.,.,TGTGCCAGCAGCTTAAATAAAGTGGGAGCTGGGGCCAACGTCCTGACTTTC,CASSLNKVGAGANVLTF
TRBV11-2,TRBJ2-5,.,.,TGTGCCAGCAGCTTAGATTTAGCAGAGGACAGCTGGCGAGAGACCCAGTACTTC,CASSLDLAEDSWRETQYF
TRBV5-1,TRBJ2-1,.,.,TGCGCCAGCAGCTTCAGGGGTTATGAGCAGTTCTTC,CASSFRGYEQFF
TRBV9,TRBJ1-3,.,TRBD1,TGTGCCAGCAGCCCTCGACAGGGCGGAAACACCATATATTTT,CASSPRQGGNTIYF
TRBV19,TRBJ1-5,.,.,TGTGCCAGTAGTAAGGCGGTTCAGCCCCAGCATTTT,CASSKAVQPQHF
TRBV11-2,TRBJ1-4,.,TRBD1,TGTGCCAGCAGCCCATTTGGGACAGGTTTGAATGAAAAACTGTTTTTT,CASSPFGTGLNEKLFF
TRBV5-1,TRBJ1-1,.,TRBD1,TGCGCCAGCAGCTTGGCCCTGGGACAGGGAGCTTTCTTT,CASSLALGQGAFF
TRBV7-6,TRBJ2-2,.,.,TGTGCCAGCAGTAGGACAGATGCGAACACCGGGGAGCTGTTTTTT,CASSRTDANTGELFF
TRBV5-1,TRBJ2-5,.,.,TGCGCCAGCAGCCACGACACGAAGACCCAGTACTTC,CASSHDTKTQYF
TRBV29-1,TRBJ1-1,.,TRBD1,TGCAGCCCACGACAGGGGGCGAACACTGAAGCTTTCTTT,CSPRQGANTEAFF
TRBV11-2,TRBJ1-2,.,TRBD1,TGTGCCAGCAGCCCGCACTACCAGGGGGGTAATGGCTACACCTTC,CASSPHYQGGNGYTF
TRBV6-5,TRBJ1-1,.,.,TGTGCCAGCGGGGGGAGGGGGAACACTGAAGCTTTCTTT,CASGGRGNTEAFF
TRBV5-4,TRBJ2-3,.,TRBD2,TGTGCCAGCAGCTCGGGGACTAGCGGGTTCACAGATACGCAGTATTTT,CASSSGTSGFTDTQYF
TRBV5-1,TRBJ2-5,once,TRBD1,TGCGCCAGCAGCTCCCAGGGACAGGGGTTAAGGGAGACCCAGTACTTC,CASSSQGQGLRETQYF
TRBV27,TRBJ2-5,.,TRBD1,TGTGCCAGCAGTTCCCGGACAGGGCGGTGGACCCAGTACTTC,CASSSRTGRWTQYF
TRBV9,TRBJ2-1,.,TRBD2,TGTGCCAGCAGCGTAGGCGGGGGGGCGAATGAGCAGTTCTTC,CASSVGGGANEQFF
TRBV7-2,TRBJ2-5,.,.,TGTGCCAGCAGCTTCGGAGAAGAGACCCAGTACTTC,CASSFGEETQYF
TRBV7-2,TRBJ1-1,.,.,TGTGCCAGCAGCTTCCCTGGGGGGTATCGTGAAGCTTTCTTT,CASSFPGGYREAFF
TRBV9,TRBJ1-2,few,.,TGTGCCAGCAGCCGAGACCTCACAGGGAAGGGTAACTATGGCTACACCTTC,CASSRDLTGKGNYGYTF
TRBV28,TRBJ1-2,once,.,TGTGCCAGCAGTCCTAATAGCTTCGGAGGCTACACCTTC,CASSPNSFGGYTF
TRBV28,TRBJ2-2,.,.,TGTGCCAGCAGTCTCTCCGGGGTTGGCACCGGGGAGCTGTTTTTT,CASSLSGVGTGELFF
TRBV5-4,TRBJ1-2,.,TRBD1,TGTGCCAGCAGCTTGACAGGGACAGGGTGGTATGGCTACACCTTC,CASSLTGTGWYGYTF
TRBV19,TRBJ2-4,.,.,TGTGCCAGTAGTTGGCGGTTGCTAGCCAAAAACATTCAGTACTTC,CASSWRLLAKNIQYF